The 25 T cell receptor beta chains presented below share a single source sample, sequenced in a study of T cells in Graves' hyperthyroidism and ophthalmopathy. Amplified TCR beta CDR3 regions derived from RNA transcripts. The HTBI set primed first-round TCR CDR3 RT-PCR. TCRdb reprocessed the multiplex PCR reads with MiXCR, giving one entry per CDR3 protein. The sample has 560,000 or so distinct CDR3 sequences, about 45% seen once. Sequenced material: peripheral blood or thyroid tissue (not recorded which). The receptors shown here come from a woman younger than 30 with Graves' hyperthyroidism.

Many counts were recorded for this clonotype. The genes are TRBV24-1 and TRBJ1-4, with D possibly matching TRBD1 (6 bases). This CDR3 spans 17 amino acids. Germline V gives CDR1 KGHDR, CDR2 SFDVKD. V was pared by 4 bases and J by 0 bases, with 14 bases between. CDR3 region: CATSDPRDTATNEKLFF. Written as DNA, the CDR3 is TGTGCCACCAGTGACCCAAGGGACACAGCAACTAATGAAAAACTGTTTTTT.

This CDR3 is CASSLKDLPYEQYF. CDR3 in DNA: TGTGCCAGCAGCTTGAAAGATCTTCCCTACGAGCAGTACTTC. The chain has TRBV7-8 and TRBJ2-7; unclear D gene. Looked up from germline, CDR1 is SGHVS and CDR2 is FQNEAQ. The CDR3 consists of 14 residues. Trimming removed 3 bases from V and 2 bases from J, with 11 bases in between. Together with reference TRBV7-8 and TRBJ2-7, the CDR3 gives the full variable domain: GAGVSQSPRYKVAKRGQDVALRCDPISGHVSLFWYQQALGQGPEFLTYFQNEAQLDKSGLPSDRFFAERPEGSVSTLKIQRTQQEDSAVYLCASSLKDLPYEQYFGPGTRLTVT.

CDR3 amino acids: CSARPRLGGTEAFF. The DNA for the CDR3 is TGCAGTGCTAGACCCCGGTTGGGGGGCACTGAAGCTTTCTTT. This chain links TRBV20-1 with TRBJ1-1, with D possibly being TRBD1 (5 bases). CDR1 is DFQATT and CDR2 is SNEGSKA in the germline V gene (reference sequence). The V end was cut by 2 bases, the J end by 4 bases, with 14 bases between. This CDR3 has 14 amino acids.

This clonotype was seen repeatedly, ten times or more. CDR3 sequence (DNA): TGTGCCAGCAGTCACAGGGATAGCAATCAGCCCCAGCATTTT. Its protein is CASSHRDSNQPQHF. The J gene is TRBJ1-5, the V gene TRBV12-3 or TRBV12-4, with D perhaps matching TRBD1 (6 bases). The CDR3 loop spans 14 amino acids. The V end was cut by 5 bases, the J end by 0 bases, with 8 bases between.

This clonotype was picked up many times. The CDR3 loop is CATSSYSGYEQYF. The CDR3 DNA follows: TGTGCCACCAGCAGCTACAGCGGTTACGAGCAGTACTTC. The chain carries TRBV15 and TRBJ2-7; TRBD2 is a possible D gene (5 bases). Trimming removed 3 bases at V and 4 bases at J, with 10 bases between. There are 13 residues in the CDR3. Germline loops: CDR1 LNHNV, CDR2 YYDKDF (reference sequence).

This clonotype was seen only a few times. At one of its ends the junction is not consistent with the germline gene, which may arise from a read error. The genes are TRBV12-3 or TRBV12-4 and TRBJ2-3, with 9 bases lining up with TRBD2. This CDR3 contains 13 residues. The CDR3 spells CAGRTSGTDTQYF. CDR3 nucleotides: TGTGCCGGCAGGACTAGCGGCACAGATACGCAGTATTTT.

The V call is TRBV6-1, the J call TRBJ1-3; D might be TRBD1 (5 bases). The germline V gene encodes CDR1 MNHNS and CDR2 SASEGT. The CDR3 is 13 amino acids. V lost 10 bases, J lost 3 bases, and 13 bases lay in between. The CDR3 DNA follows: TGTGCCACGCTGTGGGACGGTGGAAACACCATATATTTT. Encoded protein: CATLWDGGNTIYF.

This clonotype appeared a few times. This sequence joins TRBV15 and TRBJ2-3; possibly TRBD1 for D (5 bases). The CDR3 is 14 amino acids. Trimming left V 4 bases short and J 4 bases short, with 12 bases between. Per the germline V gene, CDR1 is LNHNV and CDR2 is YYDKDF (reference sequence). For the CDR3, the DNA is TGTGCCACCAGCACCCAGGGCGAGGCAGATACGCAGTATTTT. This translates into CATSTQGEADTQYF.

CDR3 in DNA: TGCAGTGCTATCCCGGGAGGTTCCGAGCAGTACTTC. Its translation: CSAIPGGSEQYF. The chain combines TRBV20-1 with TRBJ2-7, with TRBD2 matching 7 bases. This CDR3 contains 12 residues. The V and J ends lost 4 bases and 6 bases, in that order; junction bases with no gene match: 6. Germline-derived CDR1 and CDR2 are DFQATT and SNEGSKA (reference sequence).

This clonotype came up once. Possible read error: a much larger clone is one base away. The chain joins TRBV7-2 to TRBJ1-6; no reliable D call. Germline assignment: CDR1 SGHTA and CDR2 FQGNSA. The V end was cut by 7 bases, the J end by 9 bases, with 4 bases between. There are 10 residues in the CDR3. The CDR3 region is CASTASPLHF. Written as DNA, the CDR3 is TGTGCCAGCACCGCTTCACCCCTCCACTTT. Together with reference TRBV7-2 and TRBJ1-6, the CDR3 gives the full variable domain: GAGVSQSPSNKVTEKGKDVELRCDPISGHTALYWYRQSLGQGLEFLIYFQGNSAPDKSGLPSDRFSAERTGGSVSTLTIQRTQQEDSAVYLCASTASPLHFGNGTRLTVT.

The chain joins TRBV25-1 to TRBJ1-5; a weak D match, TRBD1 (6 bases). Per the germline V gene, CDR1 is MGHDK and CDR2 is SYGVNS. The V end lost 4 bases, the J end lost 6 bases, and 10 bases lay between the germline ends. The CDR3 runs 13 residues. CDR3 protein: CASSVQGPQPQHF. CDR3 bases: TGTGCCAGCAGTGTACAGGGCCCTCAGCCCCAGCATTTT.

V is TRBV2 and J is TRBJ2-7; D possibly corresponds to TRBD2 (5 bases). This CDR3 is built from 14 residues. Germline values: CDR1 SNHLY, CDR2 FYNNEI. The V and J ends lost 8 bases and 0 bases respectively, with 14 bases between them. As DNA, the CDR3 is TGTGCCAGCGGGTGGGCTAGCCGCTCCTACGAGCAGTACTTC. It translates to CASGWASRSYEQYF. Full variable domain (remainder filled in from reference TRBV2 and TRBJ2-7): EPEVTQTPSHQVTQMGQEVILRCVPISNHLYFYWYRQILGQKVEFLVSFYNNEISEKSEIFDDQFSVERPDGSNFTLKIRSTKLEDSAMYFCASGWASRSYEQYFGPGTRLTVT.

CDR3 sequence: CASSSRTGGPETQYF. The DNA of the CDR3 is TGTGCCAGCAGCTCACGGACAGGGGGCCCGGAGACCCAGTACTTC. V usage is TRBV7-9 and J usage is TRBJ2-5; 11 bases are shared with TRBD1. V shed 4 bases, J shed 5 bases, and the junction held 6 bases outside the gene matches. Germline CDR1 SEHNR, CDR2 FQNEAQ (reference sequence). This CDR3 contains 15 residues.

This clonotype was seen only a few times. The chain is built from TRBV2 and TRBJ2-3; unclear D gene. The germline gives CDR1 SNHLY, CDR2 FYNNEI. Between the trimmed V and J ends, which lost 3 bases and 6 bases, there was a span of 4 bases. This CDR3 is built from 11 residues. The CDR3 DNA reads as TGTGCCAGCAGTGACTTGGATACGCAGTATTTT. Translating gives CASSDLDTQYF.

V is TRBV7-2 and J is TRBJ2-5, with 8 bases lining up with TRBD2. CDR1 is SGHTA and CDR2 is FQGNSA in the germline V gene. This CDR3 contains 19 residues. Trimming at V came to 5 bases and at J to 5 bases, leaving 22 bases not matched to a gene. The CDR3 DNA sequence: TGTGCCAGCAGCACTTATGGGGCCGCTTCGGCTAGCGGGCCGGAGACCCAGTACTTC. Protein: CASSTYGAASASGPETQYF.

The V gene is TRBV29-1, the J gene TRBJ1-2; D is unresolved. The ends were cut back, 0 bases at V and 4 bases at J, with 21 bases in the middle. The CDR3 consists of 17 residues. The germline gives CDR1 SQVTM, CDR2 ANQGSEA. The CDR3 is CSVEDPRGRKTRYGYTF. CDR3 DNA: TGCAGCGTTGAAGATCCGAGAGGACGAAAAACCCGCTATGGCTACACCTTC.

V and J are TRBV7-2 and TRBJ2-7, with TRBD1 as a possible D gene (6 bases). The V gene lost 4 bases and the J gene lost 5 bases, with 9 bases spanning the gap. Germline V gene lookup returns CDR1 SGHTA and CDR2 FQGNSA. The CDR3 covers 12 residues. CDR3 protein: CASSSGVNEQYF. CDR3 nucleotide sequence: TGTGCCAGCAGCTCAGGGGTTAACGAGCAGTACTTC.

There are many counts of this clonotype. The J gene is TRBJ2-5, the V gene TRBV7-9; D gene ambiguous. CDR3 length: 11 amino acids. Germline assignment: CDR1 SEHNR and CDR2 FQNEAQ (reference sequence). Trimming stripped 8 bases from V and 5 bases from J, with 9 bases between. CDR3 sequence: CASWGGETQYF. CDR3 DNA: TGTGCCAGCTGGGGTGGGGAGACCCAGTACTTC. Filled out from reference TRBV7-9 and TRBJ2-5, the complete variable domain reads DTGVSQNPRHKITKRGQNVTFRCDPISEHNRLYWYRQTLGQGPEFLTYFQNEAQLEKSRLLSDRFSAERPKGSFSTLEIQRTEQGDSAMYLCASWGGETQYFGPGTRLLVL.

In the case of this clonotype: At one of its ends the junction is not consistent with the germline gene, which may arise from a read error. This chain links TRBV10-3 with TRBJ2-6; D is uncertain. The V gene's germline CDR1 is ENHRY and CDR2 SYGVKD. This CDR3 is built from 16 residues. The DNA of the CDR3 is TGTGCCAGCAGTCGTGGAGTGCTCTCTGGGGCCAACGTCCTGACTTTC. Encoded protein: CASSRGVLSGANVLTF.

J is TRBJ2-6 and V is TRBV2; a possible D gene is TRBD1 (6 bases). From germline, CDR1 is SNHLY and CDR2 FYNNEI. V gave up 9 bases and J gave up 4 bases, with 19 bases separating them. The CDR3 is 16 amino acids. The CDR3 here is CARSKGHGYGANVLTF. The CDR3 region has the DNA TGTGCCAGGTCAAAGGGACACGGGTACGGGGCCAACGTCCTGACTTTC.

The rearrangement joins TRBV7-6 to TRBJ1-2; D is uncertain. V was pared by 3 bases and J by 8 bases, with 13 bases between. In germline, CDR1 is SGHVS, CDR2 FNYEAQ. The CDR3 loop spans 13 amino acids. The CDR3 DNA sequence: TGTGCCAGCAGCTTGAGGCTTCAGGAGGGCTACACCTTC. Its translation: CASSLRLQEGYTF.

This clonotype occurred many times. The V and J genes are TRBV19 and TRBJ2-6; 7 bases fit TRBD1. The CDR3 contains 16 residues. V gave up 4 bases and J gave up 0 bases; unmatched junction bases: 3. Germline loops: CDR1 LNHDA, CDR2 SQIVND (reference sequence). The CDR3 DNA reads TGTGCCAGTAGTAGGGACAGACTCTCTGGGGCCAACGTCCTGACTTTC. Protein sequence: CASSRDRLSGANVLTF.

This clonotype was seen a handful of times. The chain employs TRBV7-9 and TRBJ2-7; D is ambiguous. The CDR3 has 15 residues. The V end lost 0 bases, the J end lost 2 bases, and 11 bases lay between the germline ends. Per the germline V gene, CDR1 is SEHNR and CDR2 is FQNEAQ (reference sequence). CDR3 coding DNA: TGTGCCAGCAGCTTAGCAGGCAGTACAGCCTACGAGCAGTACTTC. Protein product: CASSLAGSTAYEQYF.

The rearrangement uses TRBV9 and TRBJ2-7, with a weak D call TRBD2 (8 bases). The CDR3 contains 16 residues. The V gene's germline CDR1 is SGDLS and CDR2 YYNGEE. V lost 7 bases, J lost 10 bases, and 30 bases lay in between. The CDR3 sequence: CASSPVRGPAGDGQYF. The CDR3 DNA follows: TGTGCCAGCTCACCAGTAAGGGGGCCAGCGGGAGACGGACAGTACTTC.

This chain uses TRBV10-3 with TRBJ2-2; 8 nucleotides align to TRBD2. Trimming cost V 4 bases and J 3 bases; bases outside gene matches: 7. The CDR3 spans 16 residues. Germline V lookup: CDR1 ENHRY, CDR2 SYGVKD. This CDR3 is CAISVSGSRYTGELFF. CDR3 nucleotide sequence: TGTGCCATCAGTGTAAGCGGGAGTCGGTACACCGGGGAGCTGTTTTTT.